This TCR beta chain originates from a study of T cells in Graves' hyperthyroidism and ophthalmopathy. Study conclusions and caveats: Ophthalmopathy was distinguished from stable hyperthyroidism by 13 V-J signatures. In validation, the model predicted ophthalmopathy. These predictions came a median approximately 5.9 months before onset. In blood, most of the thyroid clonotypes expanded above 0.001 were also present.

This clonotype has ten or more counts. The antigen is unknown. Amplification of TCR beta CDR3 regions used RNA as the template. First-round RT-PCR targeting the TCR CDR3 was performed with the HTBI primer set. MiXCR, applied by TCRdb to the multiplex PCR reads, yields one record per CDR3 protein. The sample records roughly 240,000 distinct CDR3 sequences, about 25% being singletons. The CDR3 totals 16 residues. The ends lost 3 bases at V and 0 bases at J; junction bases unmatched: 4. The germline V gene has CDR1 KGHDR and CDR2 SFDVKD. The sequenced sample consisted of blood. The sequence came from a woman between 35 and 50 years old with Graves' ophthalmopathy. The V call is TRBV24-1, the J call TRBJ1-5; TRBD1 matches at 7 bases. The CDR3: CATSDRGQDSNQPQHF. For the CDR3, the DNA is TGTGCCACCAGTGATCGAGGACAGGATAGCAATCAGCCCCAGCATTTT.